These T cell receptor beta chains were read from a single sample in a study. TCRdb redid the calling of the 5' RACE reads with MiXCR, one entry per CDR3 protein. The data show 35,000 to 50,000 distinct CDR3 sequences, roughly 21% seen once. Specimen: Tregs sorted from blood. Receptors originate from a female donor with breast cancer. Both conserved end residues are part of each CDR3. A D gene is named only where the DNA matches it firmly. The listing skips clone size in some rows; elsewhere it reads once, few, many or a size class.

clone_size j_call v_call d_call cdr3_nt cdr3_aa
NA TRBJ2-1 TRBV7-9 TRBD2 TGTGCCAGCGGCTCATCGACTACCGGGACTAGCGACAATGAGCAGTTCTTC CASGSSTTGTSDNEQFF
many TRBJ2-1 TRBV4-1 TRBD2 TGCGCCAGCAGCCCAACTAGCGGGAGGGTTAATGAGCAGTTCTTC CASSPTSGRVNEQFF
NA TRBJ1-5 TRBV6-5 NA TGTGCCAGCAGTTATAACAGAAATCAGCCCCAGCATTTT CASSYNRNQPQHF
many TRBJ2-1 TRBV20-1 TRBD1 TGCAGTGCTTCAAGACAGGGCTCGCTTAATGAGCAGTTCTTC CSASRQGSLNEQFF
many TRBJ2-1 TRBV20-1 NA TGCAGTGCTAGTTGGGCCGAAATCTCCTACAATGAGCAGTTCTTC CSASWAEISYNEQFF
few TRBJ2-7 TRBV28 NA TGTGCCAGCAGAAACTTCCTCGAGCAGTACTTC CASRNFLEQYF
few TRBJ2-3 TRBV7-2 TRBD2 TGTGCCAGCAGCGAAGGACTAGCGGGCATGTATACGCAGTATTTT CASSEGLAGMYTQYF
many TRBJ1-1 TRBV5-1 NA TGCGCCAGCAGCTTGGAAGGCAGAAAGATCACGATGAACACTGAAGCTTTCTTT CASSLEGRKITMNTEAFF
NA TRBJ2-7 TRBV7-8 NA TGTGCCAGCAGCTTGAACGGGGGCTACGAGCAGTACTTC CASSLNGGYEQYF
NA TRBJ2-1 TRBV27 NA TGTGCCAGCAGTCTCAATTTCAATGAGCAGTTCTTC CASSLNFNEQFF
few TRBJ2-3 TRBV20-1 NA TGCAGTGCTGTCCGGGACAAAGATTTTCTGAGTTTTAGTACAGATACGCAGTATTTT CSAVRDKDFLSFSTDTQYF
many TRBJ1-6 TRBV20-1 TRBD1 TGCAGTGCTAGAGATAGAGTAGGGGACAGGGGGCCGAATTCACCCCTCCACTTT CSARDRVGDRGPNSPLHF
many TRBJ2-7 TRBV4-2 NA TGTGCCAGCAGCCATGAAGGGGGTCAGGTTTACGAGCAGTACTTC CASSHEGGQVYEQYF
many TRBJ2-3 TRBV5-1 NA TGCGCCAGCAGCTACGCCGGACGGAACACAGATACGCAGTATTTT CASSYAGRNTDTQYF
NA TRBJ2-2 TRBV7-9 NA TGTGCCAGCAGCTTAGGACGGTACACCGGGGAGCTGTTTTTT CASSLGRYTGELFF
NA TRBJ2-1 TRBV24-1 TRBD2 TGTGCCACCAGTGGACTAGCGGAGTACAATGAGCAGTTCTTC CATSGLAEYNEQFF
many TRBJ2-3 TRBV20-1 TRBD2 TGCAGTGCTAGAGATCTCGGCCGGGACTACACAGATACGCAGTATTTT CSARDLGRDYTDTQYF
NA TRBJ2-5 TRBV3-1 NA TGTGCCAGCAGGAACGGGGGAGTTCAAGAGACCCAGTACTTC CASRNGGVQETQYF
few TRBJ1-6 TRBV20-1 NA TGCAGTGCTAGAGATCTAGGACGTAACTATAATTCACCCCTCCACTTT CSARDLGRNYNSPLHF
many TRBJ2-6 TRBV5-1 TRBD1 TGCGCCAGCAGCTATGGACAGGGGGCTTACTCTGGGGCCAACGTCCTGACTTTC CASSYGQGAYSGANVLTF
many TRBJ2-7 TRBV6-5 TRBD1 TGTGCCAGCAGCCAGCGGGACAGGGGTGGCGAGCAGTACTTC CASSQRDRGGEQYF
many TRBJ2-2 TRBV29-1 NA TGCAGCGTGTTAAGAGGCACCGGGGAGCTGTTTTTT CSVLRGTGELFF
NA TRBJ2-7 TRBV28 NA TGTGCCAGCAGTTGGCGAACAATTTACGAGCAGTACTTC CASSWRTIYEQYF
few TRBJ1-1 TRBV28 NA TGTGCCAGCAGCCGACATACAGCCATGAACACTGAAGCTTTCTTT CASSRHTAMNTEAFF
many TRBJ2-2 TRBV20-1 TRBD2 TGCAGTGCTAGAGTCACCGGGGGGTTCGGGGAGCTGTTTTTT CSARVTGGFGELFF
medium-sized TRBJ2-4 TRBV2 NA TGTGCCAGCAGTCTTTTCTCTCCGATATCCAAAAACATTCAGTACTTC CASSLFSPISKNIQYF
few TRBJ1-1 TRBV7-9 NA TGTGCCAGCAGCCCCGGTATAGGGATGAACACTGAAGCTTTCTTT CASSPGIGMNTEAFF
few TRBJ1-6 TRBV30 NA TGTGCCTGGAGTGTACCTGGACAGCATAATTCACCCCTCCACTTT CAWSVPGQHNSPLHF
few TRBJ2-7 TRBV20-1 TRBD1 TGCAGTGCTAGAGACACCGGGACAGGGACCTACGAGCAGTACTTC CSARDTGTGTYEQYF
NA TRBJ2-5 TRBV3-1 NA TGTGCCAGCAGCCAAGGTTCGGGCGTACAAGAGACCCAGTACTTC CASSQGSGVQETQYF
many TRBJ2-7 TRBV20-1 TRBD2 TGCAGTGCTAGCGGACTAGCACGAACCTACGAGCAGTACTTC CSASGLARTYEQYF
NA TRBJ2-6 TRBV12-3/TRBV12-4 NA TGTGCCAGCGGTAGTGCTGGGGCCAACGTCCTGACTTTC CASGSAGANVLTF
NA TRBJ2-5 TRBV7-2 NA TGTGCCAGCAGCCAAAACCAGGGGTCGGGCGGGACCCAGTACTTC CASSQNQGSGGTQYF
many TRBJ2-1 TRBV27 NA TGTGCCAGCAGTTTATCGCGGCTGGGCAATGAGCAGTTCTTC CASSLSRLGNEQFF
many TRBJ2-3 TRBV24-1 NA TGTGCCACCAGTGATTCCGAAGGGGGGCGGTACACAGATACGCAGTATTTT CATSDSEGGRYTDTQYF
NA TRBJ2-1 TRBV28 TRBD2 TGTGCCAGCCAGTTCCCCACTAGCGGGAGCTATAACAATGAGCAGTTCTTC CASQFPTSGSYNNEQFF